Shown below are 22 T cell receptor beta chains from a single sample sequenced in a study of cytomegalovirus exposure and HLA in healthy donors. The PCR made use of 60 Vbeta and 13 Jbeta primers. Generated by immunoSEQ multiplex PCR, the TCRdb table keeps only in-frame clones and is missing some. The sample contains about 120,000 clones, 65% of which appear only once. Sequencing used PBMCs. The source of these receptors is a woman aged 40 to 55 in good health and CMV-seropositive.

The chain has TRBV29-1 and TRBJ1-2; TRBD1 aligns across 7 bases. Germline lookup yields CDR1 SQVTM and CDR2 ANQGSEA. The CDR3 spans 15 residues. The ends lost 7 bases at V and 4 bases at J; junction bases unmatched: 15. CDR3 protein: CSAPTGNEGTYGYTF. As DNA, the CDR3 is TGCAGCGCTCCGACAGGGAATGAAGGAACCTATGGCTACACCTTC. The whole variable domain, filled in from reference TRBV29-1 and TRBJ1-2, reads SAVISQKPSRDICQRGTSLTIQCQVDSQVTMMFWYRQQPGQSLTLIATANQGSEATYESGFVIDKFPISRPNLTFSTLTVSNMSPEDSSIYLCSAPTGNEGTYGYTFGSGTRLTVV.

This chain links TRBV11-3 with TRBJ2-7; 7 nucleotides line up with TRBD2. Germline CDR1 and CDR2: SGHNT and YENEEA. The CDR3 is 17 residues long. J was trimmed by 0 bases and V by 1 base; bases with no gene match: 9. The CDR3 spells CASSLVPVRDYSYEQYF. The CDR3 DNA follows: TGTGCCAGCAGCTTAGTCCCCGTCCGGGACTACTCCTACGAGCAGTACTTC.

The genes are TRBV25-1 and TRBJ1-2, with TRBD1 as a possible D gene (6 bases). The CDR3 contains 12 residues. V dropped 4 bases and J dropped 8 bases, with 11 bases sitting between them. The V gene's germline CDR1 is MGHDK and CDR2 SYGVNS. The CDR3 sequence: CASSGLDSGYTF. The CDR3 DNA reads TGTGCCAGCAGTGGTTTGGACAGCGGCTACACCTTC.

The table lists this clone with a few counts. The CDR3 DNA follows: TGTGCCAGCAGCCCTAGCGGGAGGCGCACAGATACGCAGTATTTT. Its protein is CASSPSGRRTDTQYF. This chain uses TRBV5-6 with TRBJ2-3; TRBD2 agrees at 11 bases. The trim removed 4 bases at V and 1 base at J, leaving 2 bases unmatched. The CDR3 is made up of 15 amino acids. Germline CDR1 and CDR2: SGHDT and YYEEEE.

This rearrangement joins TRBV4-1 to TRBJ1-5, with 11 bases identical to TRBD1. The CDR3 is 16 residues long. V lost 1 base to trimming and J lost 5 bases; unmatched junction nucleotides: 4. In germline, CDR1 is MGHRA, CDR2 YSYEKL. CDR3 protein: CASSQGRTGGDQPQHF. DNA for the CDR3: TGCGCCAGCAGCCAAGGGAGGACAGGGGGCGATCAGCCCCAGCATTTT.

This rearrangement joins TRBV6-5 to TRBJ2-1; D call uncertain. This CDR3 is 13 amino acids long. V was clipped by 6 bases and J by 10 bases, with 16 bases between them. Germline lookup yields CDR1 MNHEY and CDR2 SVGAGI. The CDR3 DNA reads as TGTGCCAGCAGAAGACCCCCAGGTGGAGAGCAGTTCTTC. Translated: CASRRPPGGEQFF.

The rearrangement uses TRBV10-3 and TRBJ2-5, with D tentatively TRBD2 (5 bases). This CDR3 comprises 13 residues. Germline CDR1 reads ENHRY; CDR2 reads SYGVKD. V lost 3 bases and J 4 bases, leaving 9 bases between the germline ends. The CDR3 sequence is CAISEASGETQYF. In DNA form, the CDR3 reads TGTGCCATCAGTGAAGCGAGCGGAGAGACCCAGTACTTC.

The CDR3 coding sequence is TGCGCCAGCAGCTTGGAAACTAGCGGGATCTACGAGCAGTACTTC. Its translation is CASSLETSGIYEQYF. V usage is TRBV5-1 and J usage is TRBJ2-7, with TRBD2 matching over 10 bases. Trimming at V came to 0 bases and at J to 3 bases, leaving 3 bases not matched to a gene. Germline V gene sequence: CDR1 SGHRS, CDR2 YFSETQ. CDR3 size: 15 residues.

This chain connects TRBV6-5 to TRBJ2-5, with D possibly TRBD1 on 6 matching bases. CDR3 length: 15 residues. V gave up 7 bases and J gave up 4 bases, with 19 bases separating them. Germline assignment: CDR1 MNHEY and CDR2 SVGAGI. The CDR3 DNA reads as TGTGCCAGCAATACAGGGACCGTCGAGGGAGAGACCCAGTACTTC. Translation gives CASNTGTVEGETQYF.

In the case of this clone: One junction end does not reproduce the germline sequence, and a read error may be involved. The V call is TRBV5-6, the J call TRBJ1-2; maybe TRBD1 (5 bases). The germline CDR1 and CDR2 sequences are SGHDT and YYEEEE. The CDR3 extends over 11 amino acids. The CDR3 DNA follows: TGTGCCAGCAGCTTTTCGACAGCTACTCTCTTC. It translates to CASSFSTATLF.

This clone was observed a few times. The CDR3 carries no conserved terminal phenylalanine or tryptophan, so it likely arises from a read error. The CDR3, as DNA: TGTGCCAGCAGTGATACAGGGAATCAGCCCCAGCATCTT. Translating gives CASSDTGNQPQHL. The V call is TRBV6-1, the J call TRBJ1-5; D might be TRBD1 (6 bases). Germline-derived CDR1 and CDR2 are MNHNS and SASEGT. With 3 bases removed from V and 4 bases from J, the gap between germline ends came to 7 bases. The length of the CDR3 is 13 residues.

The chain links TRBV5-4 to TRBJ2-1, with 9 bases identical to TRBD2. Germline-derived CDR1 and CDR2 are SGHNT and YYREEE (reference sequence). V was pared by 1 base and J by 7 bases, with 9 bases of the junction left unmatched. The CDR3 spans 16 residues. CDR3 region: CASSLNGGRVHNEQFF. In DNA form, the CDR3 reads TGTGCCAGCAGCTTGAATGGCGGGAGGGTTCATAATGAGCAGTTCTTC.

This sequence joins TRBV25-1 and TRBJ2-7, with 8 bases identical to TRBD2. Trimming cost V 1 base and J 3 bases; bases outside gene matches: 2. The CDR3 sequence is 14 residues long. Per the germline V gene, CDR1 is MGHDK and CDR2 is SYGVNS. The CDR3 loop is CASSEFTSGYEQYF. The CDR3 DNA is TGTGCCAGCAGTGAATTTACTAGCGGCTACGAGCAGTACTTC.

This clone was detected a few times. The chain couples TRBV6-5 to TRBJ1-2, with 9 nucleotides matching TRBD1. Germline CDR1 is MNHEY and CDR2 is SVGAGI. CDR3 length: 16 residues. V trimming: 3 bases; J trimming: 7 bases; junction bases outside the gene matches: 12. The CDR3: CASSYGGEDRGRGYTF. The CDR3 region has the DNA TGTGCCAGCAGTTATGGGGGGGAGGACAGGGGTCGTGGCTACACCTTC.

This clone is a singleton in its sample. The chain is built from TRBV4-1 and TRBJ1-4, with 8 bases matching TRBD1. V dropped 1 base and J dropped 4; count of bases not matched to a gene: 11. This CDR3 is 18 amino acids long. Germline V gives CDR1 MGHRA, CDR2 YSYEKL. The DNA of the CDR3 is TGCGCCAGCAGCCAAGTAGCACTTTTACAGGGGGTTAATGAAAAACTGTTTTTT. This encodes CASSQVALLQGVNEKLFF.

This clone occurred once. The V and J genes are TRBV25-1 and TRBJ2-1; 7 positions agree with TRBD2. CDR1 MGHDK and CDR2 SYGVNS come from the germline V gene. V lost 0 bases, J lost 3 bases, and 2 bases stayed unmatched. The CDR3 has 15 amino acids. In DNA, the CDR3 is TGTGCCAGCAGTGAATATACGGGGGGCTACAATGAGCAGTTCTTC. It is translated as CASSEYTGGYNEQFF.

The chain employs TRBV28 and TRBJ2-3; D is ambiguous. The ends were cut back, 6 bases at V and 5 bases at J, with 12 bases in the middle. Germline CDR1 MDHEN, CDR2 SYDVKM. The CDR3 length is 13 residues. The CDR3 DNA sequence: TGTGCCAGCAGCCCCCTCCTCCTAGATACGCAGTATTTT. Protein: CASSPLLLDTQYF.

Comments on this clone: The junction departs from the called germline gene at one end, perhaps through a read error. CDR3 sequence reads: CASSTGQGAWNTEELFF. The DNA for the CDR3 is TGTGCCAGCAGCACGGGACAGGGGGCGTGGAACACCGAGGAGCTGTTTTTT. J is TRBJ2-2 and V is TRBV5-4, with 12 bases fitting TRBD1. This CDR3 contains 17 residues. CDR1 and CDR2 from the germline V gene are SGHNT and YYREEE (reference sequence).

V is TRBV7-2 and J is TRBJ2-3; 8 bases line up with TRBD2. The germline gives CDR1 SGHTA, CDR2 FQGNSA. CDR3 length equals 16 residues. Unmatched junction bases numbered 8, after V lost 2 bases and J lost 4 bases. The CDR3 here is CASSLQAGESSDTQYF. In DNA, the CDR3 is TGTGCCAGCAGCTTACAAGCGGGAGAAAGTTCAGATACGCAGTATTTT.

CDR3 loop: CASSHRPGQQKNEQFF. CDR3 nucleotide sequence: TGCGCCAGCAGCCACCGCCCGGGACAGCAAAAGAATGAGCAGTTCTTC. The chain employs TRBV4-3 and TRBJ2-1, with 7 positions matching TRBD1. Trimming at V came to 3 bases and at J to 7 bases, leaving 12 bases not matched to a gene. Germline V gene lookup returns CDR1 LGHNA and CDR2 YSLEER. The CDR3 spans 16 residues.

V is TRBV5-5 and J is TRBJ1-5; D is unclear. The CDR3 sequence is 14 residues long. Germline values: CDR1 SGHKS, CDR2 YYEKEE (reference sequence). The V and J ends lost 5 bases and 0 bases respectively, with 9 bases between them. The CDR3 DNA is TGTGCCAGCAGTCCTATTAATAGCAATCAGCCCCAGCATTTT. Its translation is CASSPINSNQPQHF.

The chain links TRBV10-3 to TRBJ2-3, with 7 nucleotides matching TRBD2. V dropped 4 bases and J dropped 6; count of bases not matched to a gene: 10. Germline CDR1 ENHRY, CDR2 SYGVKD. CDR3 length: 15 amino acids. CDR3 amino acids: CAISVGAGVPDTQYF. In DNA, the CDR3 is TGTGCCATCAGTGTTGGGGCGGGAGTCCCGGATACGCAGTATTTT.